This T cell receptor beta chain was identified during a study of blood T cell repertoires in COVID-19. Turning to the study itself: From the United States, Italy and Spain came samples of acute and convalescent COVID-19. From T cells, B-cell-depleted T cells, or PBMCs came the material, which was cDNA or gDNA.

Source study methods: Estimated nucleated cell counts came from reference gene primer amplification. Repertoires were generated with immunoSEQ multiplex PCR, while TCRdb's copy carries only in-frame clones and drops some. V, J and clone size derive from that table, while D and trimming were established from the DNA sequence. This table holds some 490,000 clones, approximately 85% found once. The sequence was collected from a human donor in a cohort sampled during active COVID-19. Material: peripheral blood.

In DNA form, the CDR3 reads TGTGCCAGCAGTTTCACGGGACAGGGGAGGGATGGCTACACCTTC. Encoded protein: CASSFTGQGRDGYTF. The chain recombines TRBV6-6 with TRBJ1-2, with TRBD1 identical over 10 bases. V lost 4 bases to trimming and J lost 6 bases; unmatched junction nucleotides: 8. Looked up from germline, CDR1 is MNHNY and CDR2 is SVGAGI (reference sequence). The length of the CDR3 is 15 residues.